These 28 T cell receptor beta chains were sequenced from one sample in a study of shared clonotypes between healthy human individuals. Here immunoSEQ multiplex PCR was the method, and the copy in TCRdb shows in-frame clones only, minus some. The sample lists 2 million to 2.5 million clones, approximately 90% occurring once. The sequencing input was naive CD4+ T cells from PBMCs. The subset: CD45RA+ positively selected. The origin of the receptors is a man between 18 and 35 years old in good health. Some clones in this sample may be carry-over from other donors' samples.

V gene TRBV5-6 combines with J gene TRBJ1-1; the D is unclear. The CDR3 runs to 13 residues. The ends were cut back, 3 bases at V and 11 bases at J, with 17 bases in the middle. The V gene's germline CDR1 is SGHDT and CDR2 YYEEEE. In nucleotides, the CDR3 is TGTGCCAGCAGCTATGTCGGCGTAGACCAGGCTTTCTTT. Translating it yields CASSYVGVDQAFF.

The rearrangement joins TRBV19 to TRBJ2-5; D unresolved. The V gene's germline CDR1 is LNHDA and CDR2 SQIVND (reference sequence). The CDR3 totals 14 residues. Trimming took off 1 base at V and 3 bases at J, with 9 bases between the two ends. The CDR3 protein is CASSIARSEETQYF. CDR3 nucleotide sequence: TGTGCCAGTAGTATAGCCAGGTCGGAAGAGACCCAGTACTTC.

The chain joins TRBV5-4 to TRBJ2-5; D is uncertain. Germline values: CDR1 SGHNT, CDR2 YYREEE (reference sequence). CDR3 length: 15 amino acids. The germline V and J ends were trimmed by 4 bases and 1 base, with 14 bases remaining between them. As DNA, the CDR3 is TGTGCCAGCAGCGCGGACCACTGGGCCCAAGAGACCCAGTACTTC. This codes for CASSADHWAQETQYF.

The chain employs TRBV10-3 and TRBJ2-5; no firm D call. The CDR3 covers 13 residues. Trimming pared 4 bases from V and 3 bases from J, leaving 9 bases between. Germline assignment: CDR1 ENHRY and CDR2 SYGVKD. Here the CDR3 reads CAISASLEETQYF. As DNA, the CDR3 is TGTGCCATCAGTGCCTCACTGGAAGAGACCCAGTACTTC.

V is TRBV30 and J is TRBJ1-1; perhaps TRBD1 as D (6 bases). Trimming cost V 0 bases and J 5 bases, with 19 bases left between them. CDR1 and CDR2 (germline): GTSNPN, SVGIG (reference sequence). The CDR3 runs to 16 residues. DNA of the CDR3: TGTGCCTGGAGTGTTCCCTTCGGCAGGGGAGGAACTGAAGCTTTCTTT. Translated: CAWSVPFGRGGTEAFF.

The gene calls are TRBV7-3 and TRBJ2-2, with TRBD2 matching 8 bases. The length of the CDR3 is 17 residues. Germline V gives CDR1 SGHTA, CDR2 FQGTGA. V shed 4 bases and J 4 bases; nucleotides not matched to a gene: 11. The CDR3 is CASSSTGTRGTTGELFF. The CDR3, as DNA: TGTGCCAGCAGCTCCACCGGGACTAGAGGGACCACCGGGGAGCTGTTTTTT. Combining the CDR3 with reference TRBV7-3 and TRBJ2-2 gives the whole variable domain GAGVSQTPSNKVTEKGKYVELRCDPISGHTALYWYRQSLGQGPEFLIYFQGTGAADDSGLPNDRFFAVRPEGSVSTLKIQRTERGDSAVYLCASSSTGTRGTTGELFFGEGSRLTVL.

This sequence joins TRBV28 and TRBJ2-7, with a possible D match to TRBD1 (5 bases). CDR1 is MDHEN and CDR2 is SYDVKM in the germline V gene. Trimming left V 1 base short and J 3 bases short, with 10 bases between. CDR3 length equals 14 residues. CDR3 amino acids: CASSLSKGYYEQYF. CDR3 bases: TGTGCCAGCAGTTTATCAAAGGGGTACTACGAGCAGTACTTC.

V and J are TRBV5-8 and TRBJ1-2; D uncertain. V was cut by 2 bases and J by 2 bases, with 10 bases left in between. Germline CDR1 is SGHTS and CDR2 is YDEGEE. The CDR3 has 14 residues. For the CDR3, the DNA is TGTGCCAGCAGCTTTGGGCCGGGGAACTATGGCTACACCTTC. Encoded protein: CASSFGPGNYGYTF.

In this sample, this clone turned up once. The chain is built from TRBV7-2 and TRBJ2-4; D ambiguous. Between the trimmed V and J ends, which lost 3 bases and 3 bases, there was a span of 9 bases. Germline V CDR1 and CDR2: SGHTA, FQGNSA. This CDR3 has 14 residues. CDR3 protein: CASSFSGNKNIQYF. CDR3 DNA: TGTGCCAGCAGCTTCTCGGGTAACAAAAACATTCAGTACTTC.

This CDR3 is CASSPPMRGPNYGYTF. The CDR3, as DNA: TGCGCCAGCAGCCCACCCATGAGAGGCCCTAACTATGGCTACACCTTC. The chain recombines TRBV4-1 with TRBJ1-2; D gene unclear. The CDR3 has 16 amino acids. V was clipped by 4 bases and J by 0 bases, with 15 bases between them. CDR1 is MGHRA and CDR2 is YSYEKL in the germline V gene.

Comments on this clone: Within the sample, other DNA sequences also encode this same CDR3. The chain couples TRBV28 to TRBJ1-2; D is ambiguous. The CDR3 loop spans 14 amino acids. Trimming removed 1 base from V and 2 bases from J, with 8 bases in between. CDR1 and CDR2 from the germline V gene are MDHEN and SYDVKM. Here the CDR3 DNA reads TGTGCCAGCAGTTTATCTCTCCCAAACTATGGCTACACCTTC. Encoded protein: CASSLSLPNYGYTF.

The V gene is TRBV5-1, the J gene TRBJ2-7; D is possibly TRBD1 (6 bases). Trimming took off 2 bases at V and 3 bases at J, with 12 bases between the two ends. Per the germline V gene, CDR1 is SGHRS and CDR2 is YFSETQ. The CDR3 contains 14 residues. CDR3 coding DNA: TGCGCCAGCAGCTTCGGGCAGGGGATCTACGAGCAGTACTTC. Encoded protein: CASSFGQGIYEQYF.

In DNA form, the CDR3 reads TGTGCCAGCAGCTTACGCTCTCAGGGCGAGCAGTACTTC. This gives the protein CASSLRSQGEQYF. The chain combines TRBV7-8 with TRBJ2-7; maybe TRBD1 (5 bases). V lost 2 bases to trimming and J lost 6 bases, with 11 bases between them. From germline, CDR1 is SGHVS and CDR2 FQNEAQ. The CDR3 has 13 residues.

The gene calls are TRBV19 and TRBJ2-5, with 9 bases lining up with TRBD2. Trimming cost V 5 bases and J 5 bases; bases outside gene matches: 9. Germline V gene data show CDR1 as LNHDA and CDR2 as SQIVND (reference sequence). This CDR3 spans 15 amino acids. In DNA, the CDR3 is TGTGCCAGTAGTGATGGGACTAGCAGGAGCGAGACCCAGTACTTC. Protein: CASSDGTSRSETQYF.

DNA of the CDR3: TGCGCCAGCAGCCCGGGAGGGGAGCAGATATTGCATTCACCCCTCCACTTT. Translation: CASSPGGEQILHSPLHF. The V and J genes are TRBV5-1 and TRBJ1-6; maybe TRBD1 (5 bases). V was cut by 4 bases and J by 8 bases, with 22 bases left in between. CDR3 length: 17 amino acids. The germline gives CDR1 SGHRS, CDR2 YFSETQ.

The V gene is TRBV7-8, the J gene TRBJ2-1; a weak D match, TRBD2 (7 bases). Trimming took off 1 base at V and 10 bases at J, with 20 bases between the two ends. The CDR3 length is 16 residues. Germline V lookup: CDR1 SGHVS, CDR2 FQNEAQ. The CDR3 DNA follows: TGTGCCAGCAGCTTAGGGTCGGGGGGCGCGTTTGACGAGCAGTTCTTC. It codes for CASSLGSGGAFDEQFF.

This chain links TRBV15 with TRBJ1-6; D call uncertain. V dropped 1 base and J dropped 7 bases, with 8 bases sitting between them. CDR1 and CDR2 (germline): LNHNV, YYDKDF (reference sequence). The CDR3 runs 14 residues. The CDR3 region is CATSRVSRNSPLHF. The CDR3 DNA follows: TGTGCCACCAGCAGAGTTTCCCGAAATTCACCCCTCCACTTT. The variable domain in full, completed from reference TRBV15 and TRBJ1-6, reads DAMVIQNPRYQVTQFGKPVTLSCSQTLNHNVMYWYQQKSSQAPKLLFHYYDKDFNNEADTPDNFQSRRPNTSFCFLDIRSPGLGDTAMYLCATSRVSRNSPLHFGNGTRLTVT.

The chain couples TRBV19 to TRBJ2-3; 9 nucleotides align to TRBD1. Losses at the gene ends were 6 bases for V and 5 bases for J; bases not matched to a gene: 6. Germline V CDR1 and CDR2: LNHDA, SQIVND (reference sequence). This CDR3 contains 14 residues. The CDR3 reads CASRGQGGVDTQYF. The CDR3, as DNA: TGTGCCAGTAGGGGACAGGGTGGCGTAGATACGCAGTATTTT.

To note about this clone: Distinct nucleotide sequences in the sample also encode this CDR3. The CDR3 nucleotides read TGTGCCAGCAGCTTAACCGGGACTAGCTACGAGCAGTACTTC. Translation gives CASSLTGTSYEQYF. The chain recombines TRBV11-3 with TRBJ2-7; 8 nucleotides agree with TRBD2. Germline-derived CDR1 and CDR2 are SGHNT and YENEEA. The CDR3 is 14 residues long. Unmatched junction bases numbered 3, after V lost 2 bases and J lost 3 bases.

The chain employs TRBV10-3 and TRBJ2-1; the D gene is possibly TRBD1 (6 bases). Germline V gene sequence: CDR1 ENHRY, CDR2 SYGVKD. Trimming pared 6 bases from V and 11 bases from J, leaving 14 bases between. This CDR3 contains 12 residues. CDR3 protein: CAIRPVGAQQFF. The CDR3, as DNA: TGTGCCATCAGGCCGGTGGGGGCTCAGCAGTTCTTC.

The gene calls are TRBV12-5 and TRBJ2-3; D possibly corresponds to TRBD2 (6 bases). The germline CDR1 and CDR2 sequences are LGHNT and FRNRAP. The CDR3 contains 15 residues. Trimming shortened V by 6 bases and J by 0 bases, and 13 bases separated the two germline ends. The CDR3 DNA sequence: TGTGCTAGTGGCCTGGGACTCCCTAGCACAGATACGCAGTATTTT. This translates into CASGLGLPSTDTQYF.

The count of this clone is one. This chain connects TRBV4-1 to TRBJ2-7, with D possibly being TRBD2 (6 bases). CDR1 and CDR2 (germline): MGHRA, YSYEKL. CDR3 size: 16 residues. Trimming shortened V by 1 base and J by 0 bases, and 13 bases separated the two germline ends. CDR3 amino acids: CASSQGGGRSSYEQYF. The CDR3 DNA reads as TGCGCCAGCAGCCAAGGGGGAGGTCGGAGCTCCTACGAGCAGTACTTC.

A few counts support this clone. This chain links TRBV9 with TRBJ1-5, with 7 nucleotides matching TRBD1. Trimming at V came to 4 bases and at J to 4 bases, leaving 5 bases not matched to a gene. The germline CDR1 and CDR2 sequences are SGDLS and YYNGEE. This CDR3 is built from 14 residues. CDR3 residues: CASSTEQGNQPQHF. CDR3 coding DNA: TGTGCCAGCAGCACCGAACAGGGGAATCAGCCCCAGCATTTT. The whole variable domain, remainder taken from reference TRBV9 and TRBJ1-5, is DSGVTQTPKHLITATGQRVTLRCSPRSGDLSVYWYQQSLDQGLQFLIQYYNGEERAKGNILERFSAQQFPDLHSELNLSSLELGDSALYFCASSTEQGNQPQHFGDGTRLSIL.

In its sample, this clone was seen once. The CDR3 protein is CASSGLAGQETQYF. The CDR3, as DNA: TGTGCCAGCAGTGGACTAGCGGGACAAGAGACCCAGTACTTC. This chain connects TRBV6-5 to TRBJ2-5; 12 nucleotides line up with TRBD2. CDR3 length equals 14 residues. The germline gives CDR1 MNHEY, CDR2 SVGAGI. The V and J ends lost 5 bases and 2 bases, in that order; junction bases with no gene match: 0.

This chain links TRBV4-1 with TRBJ2-2, with unresolved D. The germline V gene has CDR1 MGHRA and CDR2 YSYEKL. V was shortened by 1 base and J by 3 bases, with 9 bases between the two germline ends. The CDR3 covers 15 residues. For the CDR3, the DNA is TGCGCCAGCAGCCAAGTTACGCTTGACACCGGGGAGCTGTTTTTT. It encodes CASSQVTLDTGELFF.

A note on this clone: The same CDR3 can be traced to other DNA sequences in this sample. The chain is built from TRBV28 and TRBJ1-3; D is possibly TRBD1 (6 bases). V lost 2 bases and J lost 3, with 11 bases in between. The germline CDR1 and CDR2 sequences are MDHEN and SYDVKM. The CDR3 is 15 amino acids. The CDR3 region has the DNA TGTGCCAGCAGTTTAGGGGGGGCTAGTGGAAACACCATATATTTT. This sequence encodes CASSLGGASGNTIYF.

The chain is built from TRBV28 and TRBJ1-1; D not resolved. V was shortened by 2 bases and J by 1 base, with 8 bases between the two germline ends. Germline CDR1 and CDR2: MDHEN and SYDVKM. The CDR3 is 14 amino acids. CDR3 sequence reads: CASSLPPGNTEAFF. The CDR3, as DNA: TGTGCCAGCAGTTTACCCCCTGGGAACACTGAAGCTTTCTTT.

The CDR3 bases are TGCGCCAGCAGCTTTACCACAGGGGCCGACTCCTACAATGAGCAGTTCTTC. It translates to CASSFTTGADSYNEQFF. This sequence joins TRBV5-1 and TRBJ2-1, with TRBD1 matching over 7 bases. Germline values: CDR1 SGHRS, CDR2 YFSETQ. After removal of 2 bases from V and 0 bases from J, the junction contained 8 bases not matched to a gene. The CDR3 runs to 17 residues.